This entry lists 15 T cell receptor beta chains sequenced from one sample in a study of blood T cell repertoires in COVID-19 (dated by TCRdb to between 2020 and 2021). The library came from the immunoSEQ multiplex PCR assay. This immuneACCESS table, as held by TCRdb, lists in-frame sequences with V and J called but not all clones. Of the missing ones, under half trace to an unresolved V gene in checked studies; the others have no known cause. The sample data list about 220,000 clones, and 82% of these were observed just once. The ten top clones hold 8% to 9% of the sample. The sequenced sample was peripheral blood. The receptors were gathered from a woman over 75 with COVID-19, enrolled during active disease.

This rearrangement joins TRBV6-5 to TRBJ2-1; 9 positions match TRBD2. The CDR3 contains 13 residues. The V gene end was trimmed by 10 bases and the J gene end by 4 bases; junction bases not matched to a gene: 5. Per the germline V gene, CDR1 is MNHEY and CDR2 is SVGAGI. The CDR3, as DNA: TGTGCCACCAGACTAGCGGAGTACAATGAGCAGTTCTTC. This codes for CATRLAEYNEQFF.

V is TRBV30 and J is TRBJ2-7; 7 nucleotides line up with TRBD2. Trimming cost V 2 bases and J 7 bases; bases outside gene matches: 5. The CDR3 covers 12 residues. The germline CDR1 and CDR2 sequences are GTSNPN and SVGIG (reference sequence). The CDR3 sequence is CAWSRPGGEQYF. The CDR3 region has the DNA TGTGCCTGGAGTCGTCCGGGGGGAGAGCAGTACTTC.

V gene TRBV15 combines with J gene TRBJ2-7, with a weak D call TRBD1 (6 bases). CDR3 size: 15 residues. V lost 7 bases and J lost 3, with 19 bases in between. Per germline, CDR1 LNHNV and CDR2 YYDKDF (reference sequence). For the CDR3, the DNA is TGTGCCACCACCCCGCGGCAGGGGCAAAGCTACGAGCAGTACTTC. Translated, it gives CATTPRQGQSYEQYF.

This chain uses TRBV3-1 (or the pseudogene TRBV3-2) with TRBJ2-1, with D tentatively TRBD2 (5 bases). Trimming left V 6 bases short and J 5 bases short, with 11 bases between. CDR3 length: 13 residues. Germline-derived CDR1 and CDR2 are LGHDT and YNNKEL (reference sequence). The CDR3 loop reads CASRGAKNNEQFF. The CDR3 coding sequence is TGTGCCAGCAGGGGAGCGAAGAACAATGAGCAGTTCTTC.

With regard to this clone: Compared with germline, one end of the junction differs, possibly owing to a read error. The rearrangement links TRBV2 to TRBJ1-1; 8 bases line up with TRBD1. The CDR3 has 13 residues. CDR1 and CDR2 from the germline V gene are SNHLY and FYNNEI. CDR3 protein: CASSGTGNPEAFF. The DNA for the CDR3 is TGTGCCAGCAGTGGGACAGGGAACCCTGAAGCTTTCTTT.

The chain joins TRBV9 to TRBJ1-3; D call uncertain. The germline gives CDR1 SGDLS, CDR2 YYNGEE. The CDR3 sequence is 17 residues long. Trimming took 0 bases from V and 0 from J, leaving 13 bases between them. CDR3 nucleotides: TGTGCCAGCAGCGTAGAGTTTCACAGCCGCTCTGGAAACACCATATATTTT. Protein: CASSVEFHSRSGNTIYF.

The table lists this clone with a few counts. The chain couples TRBV2 to TRBJ1-5; D is ambiguous. Germline V lookup: CDR1 SNHLY, CDR2 FYNNEI. The CDR3 contains 14 residues. The V end lost 4 bases, the J end lost 1 base, and 8 bases lay between the germline ends. The CDR3 reads CASSVPASNQPQHF. The CDR3 bases are TGTGCCAGCAGTGTGCCCGCGAGCAATCAGCCCCAGCATTTT.

This chain uses TRBV30 with TRBJ1-1; D is uncertain. This CDR3 has 12 residues. Deletions cut 3 bases from V and 2 bases from J, with 7 bases between. Germline assignment: CDR1 GTSNPN and CDR2 SVGIG (reference sequence). This CDR3 reads CAWRAANTEAFF. CDR3 bases: TGTGCCTGGAGAGCGGCTAACACTGAAGCTTTCTTT.

The chain recombines TRBV30 with TRBJ1-1; D unresolved. The germline gives CDR1 GTSNPN, CDR2 SVGIG (reference sequence). The V and J ends lost 1 base and 0 bases respectively, with 9 bases between them. This CDR3 region has 14 residues. The CDR3 DNA sequence: TGTGCCTGGAGTGGAGGAGCCCTGAACACTGAAGCTTTCTTT. Amino acids: CAWSGGALNTEAFF.

The sample holds one count of this clone. The CDR3 is CASSVAPTGGGNTIYF. In nucleotides, the CDR3 is TGTGCCAGCAGCGTAGCCCCTACAGGGGGAGGAAACACCATATATTTT. The chain has TRBV9 and TRBJ1-3; TRBD1 aligns across 8 bases. This CDR3 has 16 amino acids. With 0 bases clipped from V and 4 bases from J, the junction kept 6 bases outside the gene matches. The germline V gene encodes CDR1 SGDLS and CDR2 YYNGEE.

The chain carries TRBV28 and TRBJ1-2; the match to TRBD1 covers 7 bases. Germline V gene lookup returns CDR1 MDHEN and CDR2 SYDVKM. This CDR3 spans 16 amino acids. The junction had 8 bases not matched to a gene; V was cut back by 4 bases and J by 0 bases. In DNA, the CDR3 is TGTGCCAGCAGTTCACCAGGGGGGTATACTAACTATGGCTACACCTTC. It translates to CASSSPGGYTNYGYTF.

V and J are TRBV11-2 and TRBJ2-5; the match to TRBD2 covers 9 bases. V dropped 4 bases and J dropped 2; count of bases not matched to a gene: 8. This CDR3 contains 16 residues. Germline CDR1 and CDR2: SGHAT and FQNNGV. CDR3: CASSSPVLAGQETQYF. The CDR3 bases are TGTGCCAGCAGCTCACCGGTCCTAGCGGGACAAGAGACCCAGTACTTC.

The chain has TRBV4-1 and TRBJ2-4; 8 bases agree with TRBD2. CDR1 is MGHRA and CDR2 is YSYEKL in the germline V gene. The CDR3 runs to 19 residues. J gave up 0 bases and V 4 bases, and 14 bases lay outside the gene matches. DNA for the CDR3: TGCGCCAGCAGCCCCAGGGAGCGGGGGTCTGTTCTAGCCAAAAACATTCAGTACTTC. Its translation: CASSPRERGSVLAKNIQYF.

The rearrangement links TRBV5-1 to TRBJ1-6; D call uncertain. The germline V and J ends were trimmed by 1 base and 7 bases, with 9 bases remaining between them. Germline V gene lookup returns CDR1 SGHRS and CDR2 YFSETQ. CDR3 length: 14 residues. The CDR3 DNA follows: TGCGCCAGCAGCTTGTACGGGAGGAATTCACCCCTCCACTTT. Protein product: CASSLYGRNSPLHF.

This chain uses TRBV6-2 or TRBV6-3 with TRBJ2-6; TRBD2 matches 7 bases. Germline V gene sequence: CDR1 MNHEY, CDR2 SVGEGT. V was pared by 4 bases and J by 4 bases, with 7 bases of the junction left unmatched. The CDR3 totals 16 residues. CDR3 loop: CASSSAGVAGANVLTF. As DNA, the CDR3 is TGTGCCAGCAGTTCTGCGGGAGTGGCGGGGGCCAACGTCCTGACTTTC.